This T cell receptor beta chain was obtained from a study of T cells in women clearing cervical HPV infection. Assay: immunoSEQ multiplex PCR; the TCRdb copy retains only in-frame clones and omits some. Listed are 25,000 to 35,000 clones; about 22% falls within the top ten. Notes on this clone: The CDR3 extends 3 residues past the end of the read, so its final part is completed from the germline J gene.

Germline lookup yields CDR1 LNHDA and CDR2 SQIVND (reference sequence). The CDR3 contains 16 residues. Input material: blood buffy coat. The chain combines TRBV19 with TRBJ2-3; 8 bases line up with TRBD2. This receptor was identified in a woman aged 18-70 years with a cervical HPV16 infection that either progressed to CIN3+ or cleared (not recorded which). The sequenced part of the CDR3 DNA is TGTGCCAGTAGTAGAGGCCCTGGTAGCGGGATAGGGACG. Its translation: CASSRGPGSGIGT. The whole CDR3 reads CASSRGPGSGIGTQYF.